The 25 T cell receptor beta chains reported below all come from one sample, sequenced in a study of blood T cell repertoires in COVID-19. The protocol was immunoSEQ multiplex PCR, while the TCRdb copy is restricted to in-frame clones and leaves out a portion. The table has around 200,000 clones, about four fifths seen once; the top ten hold less than 3.5%. The sequencing input was peripheral blood. Every receptor here comes from a man over 45 with active or convalescent COVID-19.

The chain joins TRBV28 to TRBJ1-4; D may be TRBD1 (6 bases). The V end lost 6 bases, the J end lost 8 bases, and 19 bases lay between the germline ends. CDR1 is MDHEN, CDR2 SYDVKM, per germline. The CDR3 extends over 15 amino acids. The CDR3 bases are TGTGCCAGCAGCCCCGGCACAGGGTTAGGGGAAAAACTGTTTTTT. Residues: CASSPGTGLGEKLFF.

This clone was observed a few times. For the CDR3, the DNA is TGTGCCAGCAGCGATGGCAACTATGGCTACACCTTC. Protein: CASSDGNYGYTF. The V call is TRBV5-6, the J call TRBJ1-2; D gene ambiguous. Trimming removed 4 bases at V and 2 bases at J, with 6 bases between. The CDR3 spans 12 residues. Germline CDR1 and CDR2: SGHDT and YYEEEE.

The gene calls are TRBV7-6 and TRBJ2-5, with a tentative D call TRBD2 (5 bases). The V end lost 5 bases, the J end lost 1 base, and 14 bases lay between the germline ends. CDR3 length: 15 amino acids. From germline, CDR1 is SGHVS and CDR2 FNYEAQ. The CDR3 nucleotides are TGTGCCAGCAGCATCCCCTCGGAGGTCCAAGAGACCCAGTACTTC. Its protein is CASSIPSEVQETQYF.

This clone was seen repeatedly, ten times or more. The chain has TRBV19 and TRBJ1-5, with D possibly TRBD1 on 5 matching bases. V gave up 5 bases and J gave up 0 bases, with 11 bases separating them. Germline CDR1 and CDR2: LNHDA and SQIVND (reference sequence). The CDR3 is 15 amino acids. Here the CDR3 DNA reads TGTGCCAGTAGTTTTAGACAGACTAGCAATCAGCCCCAGCATTTT. Protein product: CASSFRQTSNQPQHF.

J is TRBJ1-4 and V is TRBV5-1, with D possibly TRBD1 on 6 matching bases. The CDR3 sequence is 14 residues long. CDR1 and CDR2 (germline): SGHRS, YFSETQ. V lost 4 bases and J 11 bases, leaving 18 bases between the germline ends. This chain's CDR3 is CASSPQGHEGKLFF. CDR3 coding DNA: TGCGCCAGCAGCCCGCAGGGGCACGAGGGGAAACTGTTTTTT. The complete variable domain, with remaining parts taken from reference TRBV5-1 and TRBJ1-4, reads KAGVTQTPRYLIKTRGQQVTLSCSPISGHRSVSWYQQTPGQGLQFLFEYFSETQRNKGNFPGRFSGRQFSNSRSEMNVSTLELGDSALYLCASSPQGHEGKLFFGSGTQLSVL.

The chain is built from TRBV5-1 and TRBJ2-5; a possible D gene is TRBD2 (6 bases). V was pared by 3 bases and J by 5 bases, with 14 bases between. CDR1 is SGHRS and CDR2 is YFSETQ in the germline V gene. This CDR3 contains 14 residues. This chain's CDR3 is CASSSYGGSETQYF. Here the CDR3 DNA reads TGCGCCAGCAGCTCGTACGGAGGGAGCGAGACCCAGTACTTC.

The chain links TRBV10-3 to TRBJ1-3; 7 bases map to TRBD1. This CDR3 spans 15 amino acids. The ends lost 10 bases at V and 2 bases at J; junction bases unmatched: 11. From germline, CDR1 is ENHRY and CDR2 SYGVKD. The chain's CDR3 is CATGLGTATGNTIYF. DNA for the CDR3: TGTGCCACCGGACTTGGGACAGCTACTGGAAACACCATATATTTT.

This chain joins TRBV5-4 and TRBJ2-3; TRBD2 matches 10 bases. Germline V gene sequence: CDR1 SGHNT, CDR2 YYREEE (reference sequence). Trimming at V came to 3 bases and at J to 0 bases, leaving 1 base not matched to a gene. The CDR3 length is 15 residues. CDR3: CASSWTSGSTDTQYF. In nucleotides, the CDR3 is TGTGCCAGCAGCTGGACTAGCGGAAGCACAGATACGCAGTATTTT.

The chain recombines TRBV6-5 with TRBJ1-4; tentatively, D is TRBD1 (5 bases). The CDR3 contains 15 residues. Germline V gene data show CDR1 as MNHEY and CDR2 as SVGAGI. Trimming took off 0 bases at V and 7 bases at J, with 12 bases between the two ends. The CDR3 reads CASSYSGGRGEKLFF. CDR3 bases: TGTGCCAGCAGTTACTCGGGGGGGAGGGGTGAAAAACTGTTTTTT.

This sequence joins TRBV16 and TRBJ2-7; tentative D call: TRBD1 (6 bases). The CDR3 has 13 amino acids. Germline V CDR1 and CDR2: KGHSY, FQNENV. Trimming cost V 8 bases and J 2 bases, with 13 bases left between them. The CDR3 DNA follows: TGTGCCAGCGCCCGGGACATAACCTACGAGCAGTACTTC. This sequence encodes CASARDITYEQYF.

This chain uses TRBV6-5 with TRBJ2-2; 7 bases map to TRBD1. The CDR3 length is 12 residues. J was trimmed by 3 bases and V by 10 bases; bases with no gene match: 2. CDR1 is MNHEY, CDR2 SVGAGI, per germline. CDR3 DNA: TGTGCCACTACAGGGGACACCGGGGAGCTGTTTTTT. Its protein is CATTGDTGELFF.

The rearrangement links TRBV12-3 or TRBV12-4 to TRBJ1-2; D ambiguous. Trimming took off 4 bases at V and 8 bases at J, with 14 bases between the two ends. The CDR3 length is 13 residues. CDR3 region: CASSWSVPKGYTF. DNA for the CDR3: TGTGCCAGCAGTTGGTCAGTCCCGAAGGGCTACACCTTC.

The gene calls are TRBV19 and TRBJ1-1, with D possibly matching TRBD1 (6 bases). This CDR3 has 14 residues. The ends were cut back, 6 bases at V and 0 bases at J, with 11 bases in the middle. Germline V gene data show CDR1 as LNHDA and CDR2 as SQIVND (reference sequence). The CDR3: CASSAGALNTEAFF. The DNA for the CDR3 is TGTGCCAGTAGCGCAGGGGCATTGAACACTGAAGCTTTCTTT.

This clone was detected once. V is TRBV12-3 or TRBV12-4 and J is TRBJ1-1; 11 positions match TRBD1. This CDR3 has 13 amino acids. V shed 6 bases and J 6 bases; nucleotides not matched to a gene: 3. The CDR3 region is CASSRTGGSEAFF. The CDR3 nucleotides read TGTGCCAGCAGCAGGACAGGGGGCTCTGAAGCTTTCTTT.

The chain links TRBV7-4 to TRBJ1-3, with D perhaps matching TRBD1 (5 bases). With 6 bases removed from V and 0 bases from J, the gap between germline ends came to 15 bases. CDR3 length: 16 residues. Germline V gene data show CDR1 as SGHVT and CDR2 as SQSDAQ. CDR3 DNA: TGTGCCAGCAGTCCATCTGACAGTCGCTCTGGAAACACCATATATTTT. Translated: CASSPSDSRSGNTIYF.

This chain joins TRBV28 and TRBJ2-3, with D possibly TRBD2 on 6 matching bases. Deletions cut 10 bases from V and 2 bases from J, with 22 bases between. This CDR3 is built from 16 residues. CDR1 is MDHEN, CDR2 SYDVKM, per germline. CDR3 in DNA: TGTGCCACCCTCACCCCCCGGGGGAGGAACACAGATACGCAGTATTTT. As protein: CATLTPRGRNTDTQYF.

V is TRBV6-1 and J is TRBJ1-2; 8 nucleotides line up with TRBD1. Trimming removed 1 base from V and 4 bases from J; junction bases left unmatched: 5. The CDR3 extends over 15 amino acids. Germline CDR1 MNHNS, CDR2 SASEGT. For the CDR3, the DNA is TGTGCCAGCAGTGAAGAACAGGGGGTGGTCTATGGCTACACCTTC. Its translation is CASSEEQGVVYGYTF.

V and J are TRBV9 and TRBJ1-1; 8 bases agree with TRBD1. CDR1 and CDR2 (germline): SGDLS, YYNGEE. Losses at the gene ends were 6 bases for V and 0 bases for J; bases not matched to a gene: 4. The CDR3 length is 14 residues. The CDR3 loop is CASTMGQVNTEAFF. In DNA form, the CDR3 reads TGTGCCAGCACCATGGGACAGGTGAACACTGAAGCTTTCTTT.

V is TRBV19 and J is TRBJ1-2; 7 positions match TRBD1. This CDR3 is 14 amino acids long. Germline CDR1 is LNHDA and CDR2 is SQIVND (reference sequence). With V trimmed by 5 bases and J by 8 bases, 11 bases remained unmatched. CDR3 amino acids: CASSSQGTLRGYTF. In nucleotides, the CDR3 is TGTGCCAGTAGTTCACAGGGGACGTTGCGCGGCTACACCTTC.

The chain joins TRBV14 to TRBJ2-7; TRBD2 might be the D (5 bases). CDR1 and CDR2 from the germline V gene are SGHDN and FVKESK. This CDR3 has 16 amino acids. V was cut by 2 bases and J by 3 bases, with 17 bases left in between. CDR3 loop: CASSQKGGSGFYEQYF. The CDR3 DNA sequence: TGTGCCAGCAGCCAAAAGGGCGGCAGCGGCTTCTACGAGCAGTACTTC.

This clone was recorded only once. The chain links TRBV5-4 to TRBJ2-7; 9 bases match TRBD1. CDR1 SGHNT and CDR2 YYREEE come from the germline V gene (reference sequence). Germline trimming cut 5 bases from V and 2 bases from J; bases unmatched to any gene: 11. There are 16 residues in the CDR3. CDR3 nucleotide sequence: TGTGCCAGCAGTTCCCCCTCCGGGACAGGGACCTACGAGCAGTACTTC. Protein sequence: CASSSPSGTGTYEQYF.

The gene calls are TRBV19 and TRBJ1-1, with D possibly TRBD1 on 6 matching bases. Trimming took off 2 bases at V and 1 base at J, with 8 bases between the two ends. Germline V CDR1 and CDR2: LNHDA, SQIVND (reference sequence). The CDR3 is 14 amino acids. CDR3 nucleotides: TGTGCCAGTAGTATACAAGGGGGGAACACTGAAGCTTTCTTT. It is translated as CASSIQGGNTEAFF. Full variable domain (remainder filled in from reference TRBV19 and TRBJ1-1): DGGITQSPKYLFRKEGQNVTLSCEQNLNHDAMYWYRQDPGQGLRLIYYSQIVNDFQKGDIAEGYSVSREKKESFPLTVTSAQKNPTAFYLCASSIQGGNTEAFFGQGTRLTVV.

This sequence joins TRBV6-4 and TRBJ1-6, with D possibly matching TRBD1 (5 bases). Trimming removed 6 bases at V and 6 bases at J, with 15 bases between. Per germline, CDR1 MRHNA and CDR2 SNTAGT. The CDR3 is 15 amino acids. The CDR3 DNA reads TGTGCCAGCAGGACGACGGACAAAAGTAATTCACCCCTCCACTTT. This codes for CASRTTDKSNSPLHF.

The sample holds one count of this clone. This chain links TRBV18 with TRBJ1-5; D may be TRBD1 (6 bases). Trimming shortened V by 8 bases and J by 0 bases, and 17 bases separated the two germline ends. Germline lookup yields CDR1 KGHSH and CDR2 LQKENI. This CDR3 contains 16 residues. In DNA, the CDR3 is TGTGCCAGCCCAACGTGGGGGGGCTTTAGCAATCAGCCCCAGCATTTT. Its protein product is CASPTWGGFSNQPQHF.

This clone turned up a few times. The chain combines TRBV7-9 with TRBJ1-6, with a possible D match to TRBD1 (6 bases). Germline CDR1 SEHNR, CDR2 FQNEAQ (reference sequence). Trimming stripped 1 base from V and 8 bases from J, with 12 bases between. The CDR3 has 15 residues. The CDR3, as DNA: TGTGCCAGCAGCTTAGGTGCGCCAGGGGATTCACCCCTCCACTTT. This codes for CASSLGAPGDSPLHF.